Described below is a single T cell receptor beta chain sequence and its context. The authors' processing: Amplification with reference gene primers provided the estimates of nucleated cell counts. Libraries were prepared by immunoSEQ multiplex PCR; TCRdb keeps only in-frame clonotypes and omits some of them. V, J and clone size are taken as reported in that table, and D and trimming were inferred from the DNA itself. Of 200,000 to 250,000 clones in the sample, about four fifths are singletons; the top ten hold nearly 5%. The trim removed 10 bases at V and 5 bases at J, leaving 10 bases unmatched. This CDR3 has 14 amino acids. Per the germline V gene, CDR1 is SGHTA and CDR2 is FQGNSA. This sample was included in a study of blood T cell repertoires in COVID-19. Across the whole study: Sources were T cells, B-cell-depleted T cells, or PBMCs; the material itself was cDNA or gDNA.

Allocation to cohorts depended on clinical history reported by the participants. This receptor was identified in a woman in her 50s who had been exposed to COVID-19. The specimen was PBMCs or T cells enriched from blood (not recorded which). V usage is TRBV7-2 and J usage is TRBJ2-2, with TRBD2 identical over 7 bases. CDR3 sequence: CATSPQAGTGELFF. CDR3 DNA: TGTGCCACTTCCCCCCAAGCGGGGACCGGGGAGCTGTTTTTT.